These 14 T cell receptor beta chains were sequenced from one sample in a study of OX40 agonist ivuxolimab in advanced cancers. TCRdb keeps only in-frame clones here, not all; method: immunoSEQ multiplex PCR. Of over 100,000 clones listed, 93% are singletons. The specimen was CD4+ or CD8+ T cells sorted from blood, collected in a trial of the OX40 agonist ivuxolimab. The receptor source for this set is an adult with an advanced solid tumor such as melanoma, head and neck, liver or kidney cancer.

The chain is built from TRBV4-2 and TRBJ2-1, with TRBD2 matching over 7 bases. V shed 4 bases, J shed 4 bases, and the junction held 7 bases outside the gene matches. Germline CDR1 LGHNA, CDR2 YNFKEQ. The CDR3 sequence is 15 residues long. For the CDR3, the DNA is TGTGCCAGCAGCCTTTCTGGCGGGAGATACAATGAGCAGTTCTTC. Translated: CASSLSGGRYNEQFF.

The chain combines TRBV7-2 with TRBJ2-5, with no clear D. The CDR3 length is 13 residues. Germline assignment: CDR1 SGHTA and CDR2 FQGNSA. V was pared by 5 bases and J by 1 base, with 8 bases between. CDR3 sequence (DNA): TGTGCCAGCAGCCGACAAGCCCAAGAGACCCAGTACTTC. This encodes CASSRQAQETQYF.

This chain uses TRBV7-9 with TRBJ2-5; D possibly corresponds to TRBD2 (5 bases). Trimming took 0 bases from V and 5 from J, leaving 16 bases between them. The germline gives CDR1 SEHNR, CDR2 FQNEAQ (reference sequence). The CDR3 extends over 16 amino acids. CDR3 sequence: CASSLAYSGKVETQYF. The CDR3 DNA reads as TGTGCCAGCAGCTTAGCGTATTCGGGAAAGGTGGAGACCCAGTACTTC. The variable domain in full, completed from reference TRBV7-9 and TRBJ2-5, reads DTGVSQNPRHKITKRGQNVTFRCDPISEHNRLYWYRQTLGQGPEFLTYFQNEAQLEKSRLLSDRFSAERPKGSFSTLEIQRTEQGDSAMYLCASSLAYSGKVETQYFGPGTRLLVL.

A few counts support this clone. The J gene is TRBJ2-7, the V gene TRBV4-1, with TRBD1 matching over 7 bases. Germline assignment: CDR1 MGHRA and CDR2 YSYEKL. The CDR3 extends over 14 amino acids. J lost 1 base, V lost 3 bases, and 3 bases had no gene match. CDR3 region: CASSQTGQSYEQYF. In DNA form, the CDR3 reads TGCGCCAGCAGCCAGACGGGACAGTCCTACGAGCAGTACTTC.

The CDR3 DNA reads as TGTGCCTGGAGTTCGAGGGAGACCCAGTACTTC. Translating it yields CAWSSRETQYF. The chain couples TRBV30 to TRBJ2-5, with D unresolved. Germline V gene sequence: CDR1 GTSNPN, CDR2 SVGIG (reference sequence). This CDR3 comprises 11 residues. V was clipped by 2 bases and J by 5 bases, with 6 bases between them.

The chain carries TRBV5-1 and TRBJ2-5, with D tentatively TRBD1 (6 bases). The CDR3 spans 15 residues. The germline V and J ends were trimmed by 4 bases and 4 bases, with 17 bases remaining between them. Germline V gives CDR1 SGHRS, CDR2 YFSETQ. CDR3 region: CASSTTGNRGETQYF. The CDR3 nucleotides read TGCGCCAGCAGCACCACAGGGAATAGGGGAGAGACCCAGTACTTC.

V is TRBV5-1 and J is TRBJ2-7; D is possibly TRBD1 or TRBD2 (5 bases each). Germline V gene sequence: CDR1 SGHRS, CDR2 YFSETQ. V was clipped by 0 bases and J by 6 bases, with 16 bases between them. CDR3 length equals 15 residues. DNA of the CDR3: TGCGCCAGCAGCTTGGACGCCGGTCCTGGGGGCGAGCAGTACTTC. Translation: CASSLDAGPGGEQYF.

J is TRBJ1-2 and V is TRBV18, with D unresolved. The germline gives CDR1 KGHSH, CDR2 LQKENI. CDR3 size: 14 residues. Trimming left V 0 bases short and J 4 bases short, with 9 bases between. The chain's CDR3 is CASSPPEAGYGYTF. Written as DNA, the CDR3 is TGTGCCAGCTCACCACCCGAGGCGGGCTATGGCTACACCTTC.

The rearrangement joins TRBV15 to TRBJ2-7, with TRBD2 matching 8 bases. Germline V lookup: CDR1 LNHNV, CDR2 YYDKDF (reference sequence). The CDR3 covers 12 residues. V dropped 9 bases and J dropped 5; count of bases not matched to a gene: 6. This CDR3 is CATGAGVDEQYF. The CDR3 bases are TGTGCCACGGGAGCGGGAGTCGACGAGCAGTACTTC.

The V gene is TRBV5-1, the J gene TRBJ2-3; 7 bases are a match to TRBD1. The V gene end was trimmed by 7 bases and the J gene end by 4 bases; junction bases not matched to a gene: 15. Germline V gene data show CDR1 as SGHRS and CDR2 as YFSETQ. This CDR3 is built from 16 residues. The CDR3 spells CASALRGRLYPDTQYF. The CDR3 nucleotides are TGCGCCAGCGCTCTTAGGGGGCGCCTATACCCAGATACGCAGTATTTT. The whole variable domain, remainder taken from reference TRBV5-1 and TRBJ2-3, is KAGVTQTPRYLIKTRGQQVTLSCSPISGHRSVSWYQQTPGQGLQFLFEYFSETQRNKGNFPGRFSGRQFSNSRSEMNVSTLELGDSALYLCASALRGRLYPDTQYFGPGTRLTVL.

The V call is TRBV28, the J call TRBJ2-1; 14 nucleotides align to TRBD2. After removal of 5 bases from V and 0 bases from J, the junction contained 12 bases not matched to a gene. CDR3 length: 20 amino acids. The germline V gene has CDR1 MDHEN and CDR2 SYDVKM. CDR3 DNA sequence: TGTGCCAGCAGTCCTCTTCGGGGACTAGCGGGGGTTTCCTCCTACAATGAGCAGTTCTTC. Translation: CASSPLRGLAGVSSYNEQFF.

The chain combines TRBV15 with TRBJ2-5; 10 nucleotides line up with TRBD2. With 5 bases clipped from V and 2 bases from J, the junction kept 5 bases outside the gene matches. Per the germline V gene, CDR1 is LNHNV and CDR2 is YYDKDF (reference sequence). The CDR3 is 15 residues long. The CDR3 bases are TGTGCCACCAGCGTTCAAGCGGGGGGGCAAGAGACCCAGTACTTC. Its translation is CATSVQAGGQETQYF.

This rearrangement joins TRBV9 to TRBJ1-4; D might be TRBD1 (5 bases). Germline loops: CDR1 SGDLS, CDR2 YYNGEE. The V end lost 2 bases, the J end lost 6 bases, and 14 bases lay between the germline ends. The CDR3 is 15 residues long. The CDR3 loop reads CASSVTGRVHEKLFF. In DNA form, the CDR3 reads TGTGCCAGCAGCGTTACAGGAAGAGTGCATGAAAAACTGTTTTTT.

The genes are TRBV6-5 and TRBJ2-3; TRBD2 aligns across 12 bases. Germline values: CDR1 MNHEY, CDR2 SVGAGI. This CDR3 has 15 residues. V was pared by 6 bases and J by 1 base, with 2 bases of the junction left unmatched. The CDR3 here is CASSASGGGTDTQYF. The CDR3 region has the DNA TGTGCCAGCAGCGCTAGCGGGGGGGGCACAGATACGCAGTATTTT.